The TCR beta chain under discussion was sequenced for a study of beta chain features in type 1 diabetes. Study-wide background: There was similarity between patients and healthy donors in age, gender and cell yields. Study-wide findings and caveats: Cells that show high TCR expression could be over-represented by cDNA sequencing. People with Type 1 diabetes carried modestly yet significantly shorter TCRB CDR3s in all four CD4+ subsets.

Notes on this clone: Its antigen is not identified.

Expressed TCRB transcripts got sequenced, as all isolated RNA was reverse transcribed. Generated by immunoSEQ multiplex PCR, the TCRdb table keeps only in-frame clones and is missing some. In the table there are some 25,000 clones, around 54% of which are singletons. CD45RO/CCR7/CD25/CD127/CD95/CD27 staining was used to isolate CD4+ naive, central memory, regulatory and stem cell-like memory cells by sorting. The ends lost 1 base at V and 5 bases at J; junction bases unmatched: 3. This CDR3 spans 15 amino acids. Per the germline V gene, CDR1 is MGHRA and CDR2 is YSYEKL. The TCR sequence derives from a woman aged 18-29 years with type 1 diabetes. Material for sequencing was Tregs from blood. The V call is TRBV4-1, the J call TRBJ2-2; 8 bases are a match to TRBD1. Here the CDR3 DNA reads TGCGCCAGCAGCCAAGGGGGGGACAGGACCGGGGAGCTGTTTTTT. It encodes CASSQGGDRTGELFF.